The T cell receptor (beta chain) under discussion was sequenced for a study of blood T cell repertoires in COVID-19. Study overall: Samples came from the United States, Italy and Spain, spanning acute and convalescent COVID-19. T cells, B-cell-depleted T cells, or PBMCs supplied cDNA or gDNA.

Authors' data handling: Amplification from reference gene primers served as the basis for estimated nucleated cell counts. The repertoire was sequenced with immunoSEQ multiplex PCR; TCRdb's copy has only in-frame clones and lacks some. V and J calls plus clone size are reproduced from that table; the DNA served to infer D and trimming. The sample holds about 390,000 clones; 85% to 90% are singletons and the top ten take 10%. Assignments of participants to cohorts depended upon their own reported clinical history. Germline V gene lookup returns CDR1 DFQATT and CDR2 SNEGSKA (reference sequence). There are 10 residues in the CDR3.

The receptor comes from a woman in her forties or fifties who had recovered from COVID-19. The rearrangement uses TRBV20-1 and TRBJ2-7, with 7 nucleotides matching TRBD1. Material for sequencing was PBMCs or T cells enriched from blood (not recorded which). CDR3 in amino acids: CSVQGEEQYF. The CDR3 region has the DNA TGCAGCGTGCAGGGGGAAGAGCAGTACTTC.